This T cell receptor (beta chain) derives from a study of cytomegalovirus exposure and HLA in healthy donors. In the study overall: About 80 million unique TCRs from HLA-typed donors made up an early data release. Broader study findings: In vitro data verified a few CMV-associated chains as specific for CMV antigens. Among immune exposure information, only CMV serostatus was available. An analysis that was carried out later associated 15,000 to 20,000 TCR beta sequences with HLA alleles at 0.05 false discovery rate.

Vbeta (60) and Jbeta (13) primers were used in the PCR. The method was immunoSEQ multiplex PCR; TCRdb's version includes in-frame clones alone and lacks a portion of them. The profile shows around 120,000 clones, 75% to 90% of them singletons. This clone was found once. Its antigen is undetermined. The length of the CDR3 is 13 residues. J was trimmed by 8 bases and V by 8 bases; bases with no gene match: 6. From germline, CDR1 is SNHLY and CDR2 FYNNEI. The sequenced sample consisted of PBMCs. The sequence was collected from a female donor in good health and CMV-seropositive. This chain joins TRBV2 and TRBJ1-1, with 12 bases identical to TRBD1. CDR3 sequence (DNA): TGTGCCAGCGCGGGACAGGGGGCTTGGGAAGCTTTCTTT. Translation: CASAGQGAWEAFF.